This T cell receptor (beta chain) comes out of a study of metastatic and nonmetastatic thyroid tumors. Regarding the study as a whole: The reported finding was significantly higher TCR beta diversity in malignant thyroid tumors relative to benign nodules, in blood and tumor.

Patients were all untreated before their thyroid surgery. Using MiXCR, TCRdb re-called clones from the PCR reads. Of approximately 17,000 clones in the sample, about 29% are singletons; the top ten hold about 16%. The CDR3 is 15 amino acids. Germline assignment: CDR1 MNHNS and CDR2 SASEGT. J lost 3 bases, V lost 5 bases, and 6 bases had no gene match. This clone came up a few times. What it binds is unknown. The rearrangement links TRBV6-1 to TRBJ2-3; 9 bases agree with TRBD1. Sequences were obtained from tumor tissue. The sequence derives from a female donor with papillary thyroid cancer or a benign thyroid nodule (not recorded which). Some clones in this sample may be carry-over from other donors' samples. The CDR3 region has the DNA TGTGCCAGCAGTCGCGCCGGACAGGGGACAGATACGCAGTATTTT. The encoded protein is CASSRAGQGTDTQYF.